The text below deals with one T cell receptor beta chain. Its antigen specificity is not known. No much larger clone is present one base from it, and per-base qualities are unavailable. After about 10 days of culture, CD4+ T cells were isolated with the EasySep CD4+ T cell isolation kit. Each participant received two doses of an mRNA SARS-CoV-2 vaccine, either BNT162b2 or mRNA-1273. Healthy vaccine recipients had no prior SARS-CoV-2 infection, confirmed by negative nucleocapsid antibodies before and after vaccination. On days 3 and 7, half of the culture medium was replaced with fresh IL-2-containing medium. Unless otherwise noted, each peptide stimulation condition was cultured in triplicate wells. PBMC were separated from whole blood using Ficoll-Paque Plus gradient centrifugation and were then either cryopreserved at -140C or used fresh. The QIAamp micro DNA kit was used to extract genomic DNA from the cultured CD4+ T cells.

Taken from cysteine to phenylalanine, the CDR3 has 14 residues. Of all the DNA, just the CDR3 is kept, 42 bases in frame from base 1. Compared with germline, V lacks 9 bases and J lacks 6 bases; bases without a gene match: 7. Based on the germline V gene, the CDR1 and CDR2 sequences are MRHNA and SNTAGT. The data were obtained in a study of vaccination effects on CD4 cells after COVID-19 (dated by TCRdb to between 2021 and 2024). With regard to the full study: In the ViraFEST assay, PBMC were stimulated with viral peptide pools, and antigen-specific CD4+ T cell clonotypes were then identified by expansion using TCR sequencing. The Oncomine TCR Beta short-read assay on an Illumina iSeq 100 was used to sequence cultures from other donors in the study. Across the study, the median time from the second dose to post-vaccine sampling was 72 days (range 14 to 241). Some 2 million PBMC per well were cultured with around 9.8 ug/ml peptides in IMDM containing 5% human AB serum, approximately 10 IU/ml IL-2 and gentamicin. The full study included 10 COVID-19 convalescent patients and a few SARS-CoV-2-naive healthy vaccine recipients. SARS-CoV-2 spike-specific CD4+ TCR repertoires were compared before and after mRNA vaccination in COVID-19 convalescent patients and in infection-naive vaccine recipients. Study-wide conclusions, independent of this receptor: At late post-vaccination timepoints, both infection-induced and vaccine-induced clones showed marked clonal contraction, consistent with waning T cell responses. In healthy vaccine recipients, vaccine-induced clones were almost all SARS-CoV-2 mono-reactive, with only 1 of 255 being cross-reactive with common cold coronaviruses. The study was limited by a small number of convalescent patients, and early post-infection timepoints were lacking.

The library relied on the immunoSEQ multiplex PCR assay. DNA from the cultured, isolated CD4+ T cells was subjected to TCR beta CDR3 sequencing. Turning to the authors' computational methods: Non-productive TCR sequences were discarded, and reads were trimmed to the CDR3 region, with only CDR3s of 7 or more amino acids retained. Antigen-specific clonotypes were identified using the MANAFEST web app by comparison of expansion in peptide wells against reference cultures. To be called positive, a clone needed expansion at FDR<0.05 compared with the reference and with all other wells, an odds ratio greater than 5, and a frequency greater than 0.1% in two replicate wells. A clonotype was called cross-reactive if it was significantly expanded both in SARS-CoV-2 spike wells and in at least one common cold coronavirus spike condition. CDR3 similarity was assessed by Levenshtein distance using the stringdist R package, and unrooted trees were constructed with ape in R 3.6.1. TCRdb limited this immuneACCESS table to in-frame rearrangements with V and J called. A share of clones is missing; checked studies link under half to unresolved V genes, and the rest is unexplained. D and trimming come from the DNA, and the V and J calls and clone size come from that table. In all, the sample holds about 40,000 clones, and about 70% of those were seen once. The ten largest account for roughly 7.7% of the sample.

The V and J segments used are TRBV6-4 and TRBJ2-1, with 11 junctional bases fitting TRBD2. This clonotype originated in a human donor who received a COVID-19 vaccine. The source material was CD4+ T cells from PBMCs cultured without peptide, sampled after COVID-19 vaccination. This receptor carries the CDR3 CASKPGTSGNEQFF. The bases are TGTGCCAGTAAACCCGGGACTAGCGGCAATGAGCAGTTCTTC.